The sample holds a few counts of the clone carrying this T cell receptor beta chain. The TCR beta CDR3 regions underwent amplification using RNA transcripts as the source. RT-PCR in the first round (using the HTBI primer set) targeted the TCR CDR3. TCRdb re-called the multiplex PCR reads through MiXCR, storing one row per CDR3 protein. Here the sample spans 640,000 or so distinct CDR3 sequences, approximately 15% being singletons. This specimen belongs to a study of T cells in Graves' hyperthyroidism and ophthalmopathy. Study information: Peripheral blood sampling occurred at initial diagnosis, before any treatment.

This CDR3 contains 14 residues. Germline V gives CDR1 DFQATT, CDR2 SNEGSKA (reference sequence). V usage is TRBV20-1 and J usage is TRBJ2-7; TRBD2 aligns across 10 bases. This receptor was obtained from a middle-aged woman with Graves' ophthalmopathy. Sequencing was carried out using blood. Here the CDR3 reads CSAREAGGLDEQYF. In DNA form, the CDR3 reads TGCAGCGCTCGCGAAGCGGGAGGGCTGGACGAGCAGTACTTC.